The rows below give T cell receptor beta chains drawn from one sample of a study of blood T cell repertoires in COVID-19. Some clones are missing from TCRdb's copy, which holds only in-frame ones; the method was immunoSEQ multiplex PCR. In the table there are approximately 300,000 clones, more than 70% of which are singletons. Sequenced: peripheral blood. These receptor sequences come from a man younger than 35 who had recovered from COVID-19. Both conserved end residues are part of each CDR3. The D gene is left open where the match is weak. Only some rows state a clone size, as once, few, many or a class for expanded clones.

D: -
size: -
V: TRBV2
J: TRBJ2-7
DNA: TGTGCCAGCCAGGACAGTCGGTACTTC
CDR3: CASQDSRYF

D: -
size: -
V: TRBV29-1
J: TRBJ1-1
DNA: TGCAGCGTTGAAGCCCCCGGCACTGAAGCTTTCTTT
CDR3: CSVEAPGTEAFF

D: -
size: once
V: TRBV13
J: TRBJ1-1
DNA: TGTGCCAGCAGCTATGCGGGGGATAACACTGAAGCTTTCTTT
CDR3: CASSYAGDNTEAFF

D: -
size: -
V: TRBV5-1
J: TRBJ1-1
DNA: TGCGCCAGCAGCGCACCCCCCGGGACACGGAACACTGAAGCTTTCTTT
CDR3: CASSAPPGTRNTEAFF

D: -
size: -
V: TRBV5-4
J: TRBJ2-7
DNA: TGTGCCAGCAGCCGAGACCGGGACATTAACTACGAGCAGTACTTC
CDR3: CASSRDRDINYEQYF

D: -
size: -
V: TRBV2
J: TRBJ1-2
DNA: TGTGCCAGCAGGAAGGAGGCATCCAACTATGGCTACACCTTC
CDR3: CASRKEASNYGYTF

D: TRBD1
size: -
V: TRBV19
J: TRBJ1-2
DNA: TGTGCCAGTAGTCAAACTCTCGGACAGGGGAAGGACGGCTACACCTTC
CDR3: CASSQTLGQGKDGYTF

D: -
size: once
V: TRBV2
J: TRBJ2-1
DNA: TGTGCCAGCAGTGAATGGGGGGTCTCCTACAATGAGCAGTTCTTC
CDR3: CASSEWGVSYNEQFF

D: TRBD1
size: few
V: TRBV4-1
J: TRBJ2-7
DNA: TGCGCCAGCAGCCTTCGACAGGGGGCGGTCGAGCAGTACTTC
CDR3: CASSLRQGAVEQYF

D: -
size: -
V: TRBV27
J: TRBJ1-1
DNA: TGTGCCAGCAGAATCGGGGGGGGGAACACTGAAGCTTTCTTT
CDR3: CASRIGGGNTEAFF

D: TRBD1
size: -
V: TRBV15
J: TRBJ2-5
DNA: TGTGCCACCAGCAGAGGGCGGGGACAGGGGGCGCCCGGAGAGACCCAGTACTTC
CDR3: CATSRGRGQGAPGETQYF

D: TRBD2
size: -
V: TRBV29-1
J: TRBJ2-1
DNA: TGCAGCGTTGCGGGCGGGAGATCCTTCTACAATGAGCAGTTCTTC
CDR3: CSVAGGRSFYNEQFF

D: -
size: -
V: TRBV3-1/TRBV3-2
J: TRBJ2-3
DNA: TGTGCCAGCAGCCGACTCACCACAGATACGCAGTATTTT
CDR3: CASSRLTTDTQYF

D: TRBD2
size: once
V: TRBV4-2
J: TRBJ2-7
DNA: TGTGCCAGCAGCAACCTAGCGGGTGATTCCTACGAGCAGTACTTC
CDR3: CASSNLAGDSYEQYF

D: -
size: -
V: TRBV19
J: TRBJ1-1
DNA: TGTGCCAGTATTAGGTGGGGGGAAGCCAACACTGAAGCTTTCTTT
CDR3: CASIRWGEANTEAFF

D: -
size: -
V: TRBV7-8
J: TRBJ2-3
DNA: TGTGCCAGCAGCCCCACCGGGGACACAAAGAATCAGTATTTT
CDR3: CASSPTGDTKNQYF

D: TRBD2
size: -
V: TRBV7-8
J: TRBJ2-1
DNA: TGTGCCAGCAGCTTACGGGAGGGCCCGAGGAATGAGCAGTTCTTC
CDR3: CASSLREGPRNEQFF

D: -
size: -
V: TRBV4-3
J: TRBJ2-1
DNA: TGCGCCAGCAGCCATGCGCCAGGGGGGAATGAGCAGTTCTTC
CDR3: CASSHAPGGNEQFF

D: TRBD1
size: -
V: TRBV4-1
J: TRBJ2-7
DNA: TGCGCCAGCAGCCCAAAACGAGGACAGGGAATGTACGAGCAGTACTTC
CDR3: CASSPKRGQGMYEQYF

D: -
size: -
V: TRBV6-6
J: TRBJ1-4
DNA: TGTGCCAGCAGTCGTCCCAGGGGAGCAACTAATGAAAAACTGTTTTTT
CDR3: CASSRPRGATNEKLFF

D: TRBD1
size: -
V: TRBV7-2
J: TRBJ1-1
DNA: TGTGCCAGCAGCTTACGACAGGGCGGGCTCACTGAAGCTTTCTTT
CDR3: CASSLRQGGLTEAFF

D: TRBD1
size: -
V: TRBV28
J: TRBJ1-3
DNA: TGTGCCAGCAGTTTGGGCAAAGGGGGCTACTCTGGAAACACCATATATTTT
CDR3: CASSLGKGGYSGNTIYF

D: TRBD2
size: -
V: TRBV29-1
J: TRBJ2-5
DNA: TGCAGCGTTGAAGGGCCGGTCCTAGCGGGGGGGACCCAAGAGACCCAGTACTTC
CDR3: CSVEGPVLAGGTQETQYF

D: TRBD1
size: once
V: TRBV6-5
J: TRBJ1-6
DNA: TGTGCCAGCAGTTCTACAGGGGAAAATTCACCCCTCCACTTT
CDR3: CASSSTGENSPLHF

D: -
size: -
V: TRBV9
J: TRBJ2-3
DNA: TGTGCCAGCAGCGTAATGGGGGGGGGCCAAGATACGCAGTATTTT
CDR3: CASSVMGGGQDTQYF

D: -
size: -
V: TRBV5-1
J: TRBJ2-3
DNA: TGCGCCAGCAGCTTGGATTTGACTAGATTCACAGATACGCAGTATTTT
CDR3: CASSLDLTRFTDTQYF

D: TRBD1
size: -
V: TRBV27
J: TRBJ2-7
DNA: TGTGCCAGCAGTTCTACCGACAGGGACGAGCAGTACTTC
CDR3: CASSSTDRDEQYF

D: TRBD1
size: once
V: TRBV7-2
J: TRBJ2-7
DNA: TGTGCCAGCAGCAGGACAGGGGGACCTTCCTACGAGCAGTACTTC
CDR3: CASSRTGGPSYEQYF

D: -
size: -
V: TRBV2
J: TRBJ1-6
DNA: TGTGCCAGCAGTGAAGACAGGGCCCTCCACTTT
CDR3: CASSEDRALHF

D: TRBD2
size: -
V: TRBV25-1
J: TRBJ2-3
DNA: TGTGCCAGCAGTGCCGGGGGGTACACAGATACGCAGTATTTT
CDR3: CASSAGGYTDTQYF

D: TRBD2
size: -
V: TRBV19
J: TRBJ2-1
DNA: TGTGCCAGTAGAGGCGCCGGGACTAGTTCCTACAATGAGCAGTTCTTC
CDR3: CASRGAGTSSYNEQFF

D: -
size: -
V: TRBV5-6
J: TRBJ1-2
DNA: TGTGCCAGCAGCCACGGACTGTGGATCGACTATGGCTACACCTTC
CDR3: CASSHGLWIDYGYTF

D: -
size: -
V: TRBV6-5
J: TRBJ1-1
DNA: TGTGCCAGCAGTTATTCCACCGGGGACACTGAAGCTTTCTTT
CDR3: CASSYSTGDTEAFF

D: TRBD2
size: -
V: TRBV2
J: TRBJ2-1
DNA: TGTGCCAGCACATTCAGCGGGAGAATGACCTACAATGAGCAGTTCTTC
CDR3: CASTFSGRMTYNEQFF

D: TRBD2
size: -
V: TRBV5-6
J: TRBJ2-7
DNA: TGTGCCAGCAGCTTGGTATTGTCTAGCGGATTATCCTACGAGCAGTACTTC
CDR3: CASSLVLSSGLSYEQYF

D: -
size: -
V: TRBV18
J: TRBJ2-2
DNA: TGTGCCAGCTCACCGGGACATTACACCGGGGAGCTGTTTTTT
CDR3: CASSPGHYTGELFF

D: -
size: -
V: TRBV27
J: TRBJ2-1
DNA: TGTGCCAGCAGTTTAGGCGGTTCAATCATCAATGAGCAGTTCTTC
CDR3: CASSLGGSIINEQFF

D: -
size: -
V: TRBV9
J: TRBJ1-3
DNA: TGTGCCAGCAGCCCGGGGGGAATTGGAAACACCATATATTTT
CDR3: CASSPGGIGNTIYF

D: -
size: -
V: TRBV9
J: TRBJ1-5
DNA: TGTGCCAGCAGTCTGGGGACACATCAGCCCCAGCATTTT
CDR3: CASSLGTHQPQHF

D: TRBD2
size: -
V: TRBV13
J: TRBJ2-1
DNA: TGTGCCAGCAGCTCCCAAACTGGGACTAGCGGGAGTTACAATGAGCAGTTCTTC
CDR3: CASSSQTGTSGSYNEQFF

D: TRBD1
size: -
V: TRBV5-1
J: TRBJ2-3
DNA: TGCGCCAGCAGCTTGGGTGGACAGGTTTCAGATACGCAGTATTTT
CDR3: CASSLGGQVSDTQYF

D: -
size: -
V: TRBV5-4
J: TRBJ1-2
DNA: TGTGCCAGCAGCCCGTGCTATGGCTACACCTTC
CDR3: CASSPCYGYTF

D: TRBD1
size: few
V: TRBV5-6
J: TRBJ1-2
DNA: TGTGCCAGCAGCTTAGGGACAGACTATGGCTACACCTTC
CDR3: CASSLGTDYGYTF

D: TRBD1
size: -
V: TRBV4-1
J: TRBJ1-1
DNA: TGCGCCAGCAGCCTAACCCCTTCCGGGACAGGGGCGATGGCTTTCTTT
CDR3: CASSLTPSGTGAMAFF

D: TRBD1
size: -
V: TRBV11-3
J: TRBJ2-2
DNA: TGTGCCAGCAGCATTGGGACAGGGAACACCGGGGAGCTGTTTTTT
CDR3: CASSIGTGNTGELFF

D: -
size: -
V: TRBV9
J: TRBJ1-1
DNA: TGTGCCAGCAGCGATCAGGGGAACACTGAAGCTTTCTTT
CDR3: CASSDQGNTEAFF

D: TRBD1
size: -
V: TRBV2
J: TRBJ1-5
DNA: TGTGCCAGCAGTGATCAGGGGGCATCACAGCCCCAGCATTTT
CDR3: CASSDQGASQPQHF

D: -
size: -
V: TRBV21-1
J: TRBJ1-5
DNA: TGTGCCAGCAGCAAAGATAGGTTCGGTAATGGGAGAAGGAGGGGCAATCAGCCCCAGCATTTT
CDR3: CASSKDRFGNGRRRGNQPQHF

D: TRBD1
size: -
V: TRBV19
J: TRBJ2-1
DNA: TGTGCCAGTAGTTGGCAGGGGGCGGCCTACAATGAGCAGTTCTTC
CDR3: CASSWQGAAYNEQFF

D: TRBD1
size: once
V: TRBV6-1
J: TRBJ1-1
DNA: TGTGCCAGCAGTGAAATTCCCGGGGACAGCAAAGCTTTCTTT
CDR3: CASSEIPGDSKAFF